A single sample gave rise to the 17 T cell receptor beta chains below, sequenced in a study of blood T cell repertoires in COVID-19. Assay used: immunoSEQ multiplex PCR; TCRdb lists only in-frame clones, some missing. The repertoire consists of around 500,000 clones, with around 89% occurring once and the leading ten covering approximately 1.8%. Sample: PBMCs or T cells enriched from blood (not recorded which). The receptors here all came from a woman aged 35 to 49 who had recovered from COVID-19.

V gene TRBV13 combines with J gene TRBJ1-6; tentative D call: TRBD1 (5 bases). Trimming took 2 bases from V and 9 from J, leaving 8 bases between them. CDR1 is PRHDT, CDR2 FYEKMQ, per germline (reference sequence). The CDR3 spans 13 residues. The CDR3 is CASSLRQGSPLHF. Here the CDR3 DNA reads TGTGCCAGCAGCTTAAGGCAGGGTTCACCCCTCCACTTT.

V gene TRBV6-2 or TRBV6-3 combines with J gene TRBJ1-1; D might be TRBD1 (6 bases). V shed 6 bases and J shed 5 bases, with 28 bases lying between them. The CDR3 is 18 amino acids. Germline values: CDR1 MNHEY, CDR2 SVGEGT. In nucleotides, the CDR3 is TGTGCCAGCAGACCTCGACCACGGGACACCACCCTCGAGACTGAAGCTTTCTTT. It is translated as CASRPRPRDTTLETEAFF.

This chain joins TRBV6-2 or TRBV6-3 and TRBJ2-1, with D possibly TRBD2 on 5 matching bases. The germline V and J ends were trimmed by 3 bases and 3 bases, with 15 bases remaining between them. The CDR3 loop spans 16 amino acids. Germline CDR1 reads MNHEY; CDR2 reads SVGEGT. The CDR3 here is CASSYVRGRIYNEQFF. CDR3 sequence (DNA): TGTGCCAGCAGTTATGTAAGAGGGAGAATCTACAATGAGCAGTTCTTC.

The chain is built from TRBV10-3 and TRBJ2-2; D call uncertain. The V end was cut by 7 bases, the J end by 3 bases, with 6 bases between. This CDR3 contains 12 residues. The germline gives CDR1 ENHRY, CDR2 SYGVKD. As DNA, the CDR3 is TGTGCCATCAAAAGCGACACCGGGGAGCTGTTTTTT. It specifies CAIKSDTGELFF.

The chain joins TRBV27 to TRBJ2-6, with TRBD2 identical over 14 bases. The CDR3 extends over 18 amino acids. V was pared by 8 bases and J by 0 bases, with 6 bases of the junction left unmatched. Germline CDR1 is MNHEY and CDR2 is SMNVEV (reference sequence). The CDR3 coding sequence is TGTGCCAGCCGACGACTAGCGGGAGGGCCCTCTGGGGCCAACGTCCTGACTTTC. Translated, it gives CASRRLAGGPSGANVLTF.

This chain links TRBV6-2 or TRBV6-3 with TRBJ2-7, with 9 bases fitting TRBD1. J was trimmed by 6 bases and V by 0 bases; bases with no gene match: 6. Germline V gene sequence: CDR1 MNHEY, CDR2 SVGEGT. This CDR3 is built from 15 residues. Here the CDR3 DNA reads TGTGCCAGCAGTTACTCTCCCAGGGGACAGGGCGAGCAGTACTTC. Amino acids: CASSYSPRGQGEQYF.

The rearrangement uses TRBV30 and TRBJ2-1; 14 bases agree with TRBD2. Losses at the gene ends were 1 base for V and 5 bases for J; bases not matched to a gene: 7. The CDR3 has 17 amino acids. Germline CDR1 reads GTSNPN; CDR2 reads SVGIG (reference sequence). CDR3 DNA sequence: TGTGCCTGGAGTGAAGGGACTAGCGGGAGATTCGACAATGAGCAGTTCTTC. Residues: CAWSEGTSGRFDNEQFF.

The chain's CDR3 is CAISDVWGLAASSYNEQFF. CDR3 sequence (DNA): TGTGCCATCAGTGACGTATGGGGACTAGCTGCAAGCTCCTACAATGAGCAGTTCTTC. The chain links TRBV10-3 to TRBJ2-1; the match to TRBD2 covers 9 bases. Germline V gene sequence: CDR1 ENHRY, CDR2 SYGVKD. J lost 0 bases, V lost 3 bases, and 12 bases had no gene match. CDR3 length equals 19 residues.

V and J are TRBV11-2 and TRBJ1-4; D possibly corresponds to TRBD1 (6 bases). The CDR3 runs 15 residues. CDR1 SGHAT and CDR2 FQNNGV come from the germline V gene. V was shortened by 3 bases and J by 8 bases, with 16 bases between the two germline ends. The CDR3 sequence is CASSFLGQREEKLFF. CDR3 nucleotide sequence: TGTGCCAGCAGCTTCCTTGGACAGAGAGAAGAAAAACTGTTTTTT.

This chain uses TRBV7-2 with TRBJ2-1; D is perhaps TRBD2 (5 bases). This CDR3 region has 13 residues. The V gene lost 4 bases and the J gene lost 8 bases, with 12 bases spanning the gap. The germline CDR1 and CDR2 sequences are SGHTA and FQGNSA. CDR3 bases: TGTGCCAGCAGCTCCTGGACTGCCGATGAGCAGTTCTTC. Its protein is CASSSWTADEQFF.

The chain couples TRBV30 to TRBJ1-3; D is perhaps TRBD1 (5 bases). Germline V lookup: CDR1 GTSNPN, CDR2 SVGIG (reference sequence). CDR3 length: 17 residues. Trimming cost V 0 bases and J 0 bases, with 15 bases left between them. The CDR3 protein is CAWSVLRGSFSGNTIYF. CDR3 nucleotides: TGTGCCTGGAGTGTACTTCGGGGGTCTTTCTCTGGAAACACCATATATTTT. The full variable domain, in which reference TRBV30 and TRBJ1-3 provide the parts outside the CDR3, is SQTIHQWPATLVQPVGSPLSLECTVEGTSNPNLYWYRQAAGRGLQLLFYSVGIGQISSEVPQNLSASRPQDRQFILSSKKLLLSDSGFYLCAWSVLRGSFSGNTIYFGEGSWLTVV.

The rearrangement joins TRBV11-3 to TRBJ2-7; 7 bases fit TRBD1. Germline CDR1 is SGHNT and CDR2 is YENEEA. Trimming took 1 base from V and 5 from J; bases not matched to a gene: 8. The CDR3 consists of 15 residues. The CDR3 region has the DNA TGTGCCAGCAGCTTAGGGGGTGACAGGGCCCACGAGCAGTACTTC. This gives the protein CASSLGGDRAHEQYF.

The genes are TRBV29-1 and TRBJ1-2, with 9 bases aligning to TRBD1. Germline V lookup: CDR1 SQVTM, CDR2 ANQGSEA. The CDR3 covers 16 residues. The junction had 10 bases not matched to a gene; V was cut back by 1 base and J by 4 bases. In nucleotides, the CDR3 is TGCAGCGTTGAAGGAGTCCCGGGACAGGGACTCTATGGCTACACCTTC. Its translation is CSVEGVPGQGLYGYTF.

The rearrangement links TRBV25-1 to TRBJ2-1, with 11 bases that match TRBD2. The V segment lost 2 bases and the J segment 9 bases; nucleotides outside the gene matches: 12. Germline lookup yields CDR1 MGHDK and CDR2 SYGVNS. CDR3 length equals 17 residues. In nucleotides, the CDR3 is TGTGCCAGCAGTGAAAATGGGAGGGAACTAGCGGGAGTTGAGCAGTTCTTC. Translation gives CASSENGRELAGVEQFF. The entire variable domain, with the rest obtained from reference TRBV25-1 and TRBJ2-1, is as follows: EADIYQTPRYLVIGTGKKITLECSQTMGHDKMYWYQQDPGMELHLIHYSYGVNSTEKGDLSSESTVSRIRTEHFPLTLESARPSHTSQYLCASSENGRELAGVEQFFGPGTRLTVL.

V usage is TRBV3-1 (or the pseudogene TRBV3-2) and J usage is TRBJ2-2; possible D gene TRBD1, 5 bases. CDR1 and CDR2 from the germline V gene are LGHDT and YNNKEL (reference sequence). Deletions cut 3 bases from V and 2 bases from J, with 16 bases between. The CDR3 runs to 17 residues. The CDR3 nucleotides are TGTGCCAGCAGCCATAACGACAGATGGGGTAACACCGGGGAGCTGTTTTTT. It encodes CASSHNDRWGNTGELFF.

The chain recombines TRBV2 with TRBJ1-1, with 7 bases that match TRBD1. CDR1 and CDR2 (germline): SNHLY, FYNNEI. J gave up 8 bases and V 7 bases, and 10 bases lay outside the gene matches. The CDR3 covers 13 residues. The CDR3 DNA reads as TGTGCCAGCAAGCAAGGACAGGTAGGCGAAGCTTTCTTT. Its translation is CASKQGQVGEAFF.

This clone occurred a few times. This chain uses TRBV6-5 with TRBJ1-1; weak D call: TRBD1 (5 bases). Trimming stripped 5 bases from V and 0 bases from J, with 7 bases between. There are 13 residues in the CDR3. Germline loops: CDR1 MNHEY, CDR2 SVGAGI. This CDR3 reads CASSKTVNTEAFF. DNA of the CDR3: TGTGCCAGCAGTAAGACAGTGAACACTGAAGCTTTCTTT.